The rows below give T cell receptor beta chains drawn from one sample of a study of spatial heterogeneity in lung cancer. TCRdb re-called the 5' RACE reads with MiXCR, one entry per CDR3 protein. The sample lists about 3,500 distinct CDR3 sequences, 2.5% to 3% occurring once. The source material was normal lung tissue next to the tumor, sampled at surgery. The receptors come from a female donor with early-stage non-small cell lung cancer. The CDR3 runs from the conserved cysteine through the conserved F or W. The order of the fields is clone size, D gene, J gene, V gene, CDR3 protein, CDR3 DNA. D genes are given only for firm matches. Expanded clones are given a class, and other clones once, few, many or no size at all.

>many|-|TRBJ2-3|TRBV2
CASKAEVTDTQYF
TGTGCCAGCAAAGCGGAGGTCACAGATACGCAGTATTTT
>medium-sized|-|TRBJ1-2|TRBV7-8
CASSLVGDGYTF
TGTGCCAGCAGCTTAGTTGGGGATGGCTACACCTTC
>many|TRBD2|TRBJ2-1|TRBV3-1
CASSPSGGGRGNEQFF
TGTGCCAGCAGCCCTAGCGGGGGGGGGAGAGGTAATGAGCAGTTCTTC
>medium-sized|-|TRBJ1-3|TRBV29-1
CSVAGMRGGNTIYF
TGCAGCGTCGCAGGGATGAGGGGGGGAAACACCATATATTTT
>many|-|TRBJ1-1|TRBV6-2/TRBV6-3
CASSQMPTLMGVTEAFF
TGTGCCAGCAGCCAAATGCCAACTCTTATGGGGGTCACTGAAGCTTTCTTT
>many|TRBD2|TRBJ2-3|TRBV7-7
CASSPSLAGSGDTQYF
TGTGCCAGCAGCCCGAGCCTAGCGGGGTCTGGAGATACGCAGTATTTT
>medium-sized|TRBD1|TRBJ1-2|TRBV7-8
CASSIRDRVEDGYTF
TGTGCCAGCAGCATCCGGGACAGGGTGGAGGATGGCTACACCTTC
>medium-sized|TRBD1|TRBJ1-6|TRBV5-1
CASSLEPGGDSPLHF
TGCGCCAGCAGCTTGGAGCCAGGGGGTGATTCACCCCTCCACTTT
>medium-sized|TRBD2|TRBJ2-1|TRBV5-1
CASSPLTSGGPNEQFF
TGCGCCAGCAGCCCCCTCACTAGCGGGGGACCCAATGAGCAGTTCTTC
>many|-|TRBJ2-7|TRBV20-1
CSARRDGDYEQYF
TGCAGTGCTAGGCGGGACGGGGACTACGAGCAGTACTTC
>many|-|TRBJ2-1|TRBV2
CASSEGYNEQFF
TGTGCCAGCAGTGAAGGGTACAATGAGCAGTTCTTC
>many|-|TRBJ2-3|TRBV25-1
CASRTSGTDTQYF
TGTGCCAGCAGGACCTCAGGGACAGATACGCAGTATTTT
>medium-sized|TRBD1|TRBJ1-2|TRBV25-1
CASSRGTGNGYTF
TGTGCCAGCAGTCGTGGGACAGGGAATGGCTACACCTTC
>medium-sized|-|TRBJ2-3|TRBV4-3
CASSQWGSADTQYF
TGCGCCAGCAGCCAATGGGGGAGCGCAGATACGCAGTATTTT
>medium-sized|-|TRBJ2-1|TRBV19
CASNTGYNEQFF
TGTGCCAGTAACACAGGCTACAATGAGCAGTTCTTC
>medium-sized|TRBD1|TRBJ1-4|TRBV7-2
CASSSARDRGEKLFF
TGTGCCAGCAGCTCAGCCAGGGACAGGGGAGAAAAACTGTTTTTT
>medium-sized|TRBD1|TRBJ1-1|TRBV20-1
CSAKDRLSMAMNTEAFF
TGCAGTGCGAAGGACAGGCTGAGTATGGCCATGAACACTGAAGCTTTCTTT
>medium-sized|TRBD1|TRBJ1-5|TRBV12-3/TRBV12-4
CASRHTGGSNQPQHF
TGTGCCAGCAGACATACAGGGGGCAGCAATCAGCCCCAGCATTTT
>large|-|TRBJ1-5|TRBV20-1
CSASRGISNQPQHF
TGCAGTGCTAGCAGAGGGATAAGCAATCAGCCCCAGCATTTT
>medium-sized|-|TRBJ2-2|TRBV3-1
CASTQSEGELFF
TGTGCCAGCACCCAATCGGAGGGGGAGCTGTTTTTT
>many|-|TRBJ2-4|TRBV5-4
CASSFLENRNIQYF
TGTGCCAGCAGCTTTTTGGAAAACCGAAACATTCAGTACTTC
>-|-|TRBJ2-7|TRBV11-2
CASSWGTYEQYF
TGTGCCAGCAGCTGGGGAACCTACGAGCAGTACTTC
>medium-sized|-|TRBJ1-2|TRBV2
CASTPGNYGYTF
TGTGCCAGCACCCCAGGGAACTATGGCTACACCTTC
>medium-sized|TRBD1|TRBJ1-2|TRBV15
CATSRPGQGPNGYTF
TGTGCCACCAGCAGGCCGGGACAGGGGCCGAATGGCTACACCTTC
>many|-|TRBJ2-7|TRBV6-2/TRBV6-3
CASSYISEQYF
TGTGCCAGCAGTTACATCAGCGAGCAGTACTTC
>medium-sized|TRBD2|TRBJ2-5|TRBV6-6
CASSYLAGGLLPDQETQYF
TGTGCCAGCAGTTATTTGGCGGGGGGGCTTCTACCCGACCAAGAGACCCAGTACTTC
>medium-sized|-|TRBJ1-6|TRBV12-3/TRBV12-4
CASSFGGRESPLHF
TGTGCCAGCAGTTTTGGGGGGCGAGAATCACCCCTCCACTTT
>many|-|TRBJ1-1|TRBV12-3/TRBV12-4
CASSLKRVTEAFF
TGTGCCAGCAGTTTAAAGAGGGTCACTGAAGCTTTCTTT
>medium-sized|-|TRBJ1-4|TRBV4-3
CASSQDSGSNEKLFF
TGCGCCAGCAGCCAAGATTCCGGTTCTAATGAAAAACTGTTTTTT
>medium-sized|-|TRBJ2-5|TRBV4-2
CASSQKGISETQYF
TGTGCCAGCAGCCAGAAGGGTATCTCAGAGACCCAGTACTTC
>medium-sized|-|TRBJ1-6|TRBV4-3
CASSQEGPTASLHF
TGCGCCAGCAGCCAAGAAGGGCCGACGGCGTCCCTCCACTTT
>medium-sized|-|TRBJ2-2|TRBV6-2/TRBV6-3
CASRGNTGELFF
TGTGCCAGCAGAGGGAACACCGGGGAGCTGTTTTTT
>many|-|TRBJ2-7|TRBV5-6
CASSLGRPAAQYF
TGTGCCAGCAGCTTGGGTCGCCCGGCTGCGCAGTACTTC
>medium-sized|TRBD1|TRBJ1-2|TRBV2
CASRGGLANYGYTF
TGTGCCAGCAGAGGGGGCCTAGCTAACTATGGCTACACCTTC
>medium-sized|-|TRBJ1-6|TRBV6-5
CASSGRQANSPLHF
TGTGCCAGCAGTGGGAGACAGGCTAATTCACCCCTCCACTTT
>many|TRBD2|TRBJ2-3|TRBV10-3
CAISGTSGGTTDTQYF
TGTGCCATCAGTGGTACTAGCGGGGGAACCACAGATACGCAGTATTTT
>medium-sized|TRBD2|TRBJ2-5|TRBV20-1
CSATGLAGGRGQTQYF
TGCAGTGCTACGGGACTAGCGGGGGGGCGAGGTCAGACCCAGTACTTC
>medium-sized|-|TRBJ1-2|TRBV29-1
CSAQSHYGYTF
TGCAGCGCTCAATCACACTATGGCTACACCTTC
>medium-sized|-|TRBJ2-3|TRBV7-9
CASSLVQGGTDTQYF
TGTGCCAGCAGCTTAGTTCAAGGGGGCACAGATACGCAGTATTTT
>-|-|TRBJ2-3|TRBV11-1
CASSQLGGDTQYF
TGTGCCAGCAGTCAACTGGGGGGTGATACGCAGTATTTT
>medium-sized|-|TRBJ2-5|TRBV2
CASSTIDSAGIQEGETQYF
TGTGCCAGCAGTACCATAGACTCGGCGGGGATACAGGAGGGAGAGACCCAGTACTTC
>many|TRBD2|TRBJ2-3|TRBV19
CATQRGASTDTQYF
TGTGCCACCCAGCGGGGGGCTAGCACAGATACGCAGTATTTT
>medium-sized|-|TRBJ1-1|TRBV7-8
CASSLDGTTNTEAFF
TGTGCCAGCAGCTTAGACGGCACCACGAACACTGAAGCTTTCTTT